This paragraph covers one T cell receptor beta chain sequence. Its matching antigen is unknown. The junction shows a germline mismatch at one end, possibly a read error. Libraries were prepared by immunoSEQ multiplex PCR; TCRdb keeps only in-frame clonotypes and omits some of them. The repertoire holds some 120,000 clones, with approximately 88% as singletons. In germline, CDR1 is SGHRS, CDR2 YFSETQ. This CDR3 contains 13 residues. This sample was taken from a study of T cell responses to AZD1222 COVID-19 vaccine. Study details: The analysis combined second doses at about 4 or about 12 weeks. General study findings and limits: The CD4 TCRs associated with vaccination extended across spike and predominated at 160-218 and 743-854. The donor cohort was predominantly white British with a female majority, and clonal diversity may have been underestimated.

This clonotype was obtained from an adult in good health. The material sequenced was peripheral blood, taken on day 0 of AZD1222 vaccination. This chain connects TRBV5-1 to TRBJ2-3; D is perhaps TRBD2 (6 bases). CDR3 residues: CASTLEGADTQYF. The DNA for the CDR3 is TGCGCCAGCACCTTGGAGGGCGCAGATACGCAGTATTTT. Looking up the rest from reference TRBV5-1 and TRBJ2-3 gives the full variable domain: KAGVTQTPRYLIKTRGQQVTLSCSPISGHRSVSWYQQTPGQGLQFLFEYFSETQRNKGNFPGRFSGRQFSNSRSEMNVSTLELGDSALYLCASTLEGADTQYFGPGTRLTVL.